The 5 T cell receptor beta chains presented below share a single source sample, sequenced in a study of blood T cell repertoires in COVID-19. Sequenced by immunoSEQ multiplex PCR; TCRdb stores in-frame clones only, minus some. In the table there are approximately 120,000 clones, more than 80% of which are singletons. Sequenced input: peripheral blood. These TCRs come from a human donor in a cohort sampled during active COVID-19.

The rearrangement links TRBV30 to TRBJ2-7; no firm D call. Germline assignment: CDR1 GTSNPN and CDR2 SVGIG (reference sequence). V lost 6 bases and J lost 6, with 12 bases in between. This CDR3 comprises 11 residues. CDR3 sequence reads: CACIYLGEQYF. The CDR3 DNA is TGTGCCTGTATATATCTCGGCGAGCAGTACTTC.

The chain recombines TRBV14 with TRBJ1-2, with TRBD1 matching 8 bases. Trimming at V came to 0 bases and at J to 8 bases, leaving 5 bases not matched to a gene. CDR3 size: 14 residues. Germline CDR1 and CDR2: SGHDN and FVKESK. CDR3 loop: CASSQDQGAEGYTF. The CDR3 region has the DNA TGTGCCAGCAGCCAAGATCAGGGGGCGGAAGGCTACACCTTC.

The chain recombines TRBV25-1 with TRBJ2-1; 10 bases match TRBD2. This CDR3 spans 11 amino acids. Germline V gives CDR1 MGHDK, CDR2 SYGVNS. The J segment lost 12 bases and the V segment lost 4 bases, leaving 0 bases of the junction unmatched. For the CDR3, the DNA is TGTGCCAGCAGTGGACTAGCGGGGCAGTTCTTC. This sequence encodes CASSGLAGQFF.

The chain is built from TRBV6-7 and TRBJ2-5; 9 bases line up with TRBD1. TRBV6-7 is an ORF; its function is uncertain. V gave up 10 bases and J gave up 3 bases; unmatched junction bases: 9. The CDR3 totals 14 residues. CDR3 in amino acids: CANPRGQGKETQYF. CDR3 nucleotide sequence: TGTGCCAATCCAAGGGGACAGGGAAAAGAGACCCAGTACTTC.

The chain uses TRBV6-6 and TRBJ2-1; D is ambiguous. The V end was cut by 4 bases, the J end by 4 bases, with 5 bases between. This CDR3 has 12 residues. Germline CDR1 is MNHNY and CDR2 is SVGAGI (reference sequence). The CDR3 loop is CASSLSYNEQFF. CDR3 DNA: TGTGCCAGCAGTTTGAGTTACAATGAGCAGTTCTTC.